Included here is one T cell receptor (beta chain) sequence, with context. This sample is drawn from a study of T-cell memory formation after mild COVID-19. Across the study: Clusters were largely donor specific.

TCRdb processed the 5' RACE reads anew with MiXCR; each CDR3 protein has one entry. Among a few hundred thousand distinct CDR3 sequences listed, under 25% were seen once. This CDR3 contains 14 residues. The V end was cut by 5 bases, the J end by 3 bases, with 14 bases between. Germline V gene lookup returns CDR1 MNHNY and CDR2 SVGAGI (reference sequence). Sequencing was carried out using PBMCs or a T cell subset sorted from them (not recorded which). This sequence originates from an adult woman who had mild COVID-19 (a few samples of this study predate the infection). Cell type and time point are not known. This sequence joins TRBV6-6 and TRBJ2-7, with D perhaps matching TRBD2 (7 bases). The chain's CDR3 is CASSRGAGVYEQYF. The DNA of the CDR3 is TGTGCCAGCAGTCGGGGGGCGGGAGTCTACGAGCAGTACTTC.